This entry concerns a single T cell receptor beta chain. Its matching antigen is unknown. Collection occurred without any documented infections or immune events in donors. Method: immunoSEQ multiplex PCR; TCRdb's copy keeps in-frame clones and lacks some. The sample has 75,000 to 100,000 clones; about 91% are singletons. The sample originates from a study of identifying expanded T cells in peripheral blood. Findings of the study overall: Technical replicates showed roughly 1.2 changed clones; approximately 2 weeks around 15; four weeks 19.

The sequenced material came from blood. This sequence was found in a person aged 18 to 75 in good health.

The CDR3 DNA follows: TGTGCCAGCAGTAGGACGGTTGCTGGAAACACCATATATTTT. Residues: CASSRTVAGNTIYF. The J gene is TRBJ1-3, the V gene TRBV13; D gene uncertain. Germline CDR1 reads PRHDT; CDR2 reads FYEKMQ (reference sequence). The V gene lost 6 bases and the J gene lost 2 bases, with 11 bases spanning the gap. This CDR3 has 14 amino acids.